Listed below are T cell receptor beta chains from one sample, sequenced in a study of T-cell reconstitution after alpha-beta-depleted transplantation in children. TCRdb re-called the PCR reads with MiXCR, one entry per CDR3 protein. The sample yields around 120,000 distinct CDR3 sequences, approximately 22% seen once. Sequencing was performed on PBMCs, mostly from graft donor cells, taken 180 days after TCRalphabeta/CD19-depleted stem cell transplant. These receptor sequences come from a male patient between 2 and 10 years old who had a stem cell transplant for chronic granulomatous disease, so the T cells may come from the graft donor. The CDR3 runs from the conserved cysteine through the conserved F or W. Each record gives: CDR3 DNA, CDR3 protein, D gene, J gene, V gene, clone size. The D gene is left open where the match is weak. Only some rows state a clone size, as once, few, many or a class for expanded clones.

DNA: TGTGCCATCAGCCGGACTGAGAGAAATGAGCAGTTCTTC
CDR3: CAISRTERNEQFF
D: NA
J: TRBJ2-1
V: TRBV10-3
size: NA

DNA: TGTGCCAGCAGTCGACGCCGACAGGTCCTCTCTGGGGCCAACGTCCTGACTTTC
CDR3: CASSRRRQVLSGANVLTF
D: NA
J: TRBJ2-6
V: TRBV12-3/TRBV12-4
size: NA

DNA: TGTGCCAGCAGTGTTTGGGGCGATGAGACCCAGTACTTC
CDR3: CASSVWGDETQYF
D: NA
J: TRBJ2-5
V: TRBV12-3/TRBV12-4
size: NA

DNA: TGCAGTGCTAGTCCCTATTCGGGGATGGCCACCGGGGAGCTGTTTTTT
CDR3: CSASPYSGMATGELFF
D: NA
J: TRBJ2-2
V: TRBV20-1
size: NA

DNA: TGTGCCAGCAGCTTAGCCGGGCGGGTGTCTGGGGCCAACGTCCTGACTTTC
CDR3: CASSLAGRVSGANVLTF
D: NA
J: TRBJ2-6
V: TRBV13
size: NA

DNA: TGTGCCAGCAGTTACGGGGATGACGAGCAGTACTTC
CDR3: CASSYGDDEQYF
D: NA
J: TRBJ2-7
V: TRBV6-5
size: few

DNA: TGCAGTGCTAGAGACCGGACTAGCGCCTACAATGAGCAGTTCTTC
CDR3: CSARDRTSAYNEQFF
D: TRBD2
J: TRBJ2-1
V: TRBV20-1
size: many

DNA: TGTGCCAGCATCCCGCAGGAGGGGTGGACAGAGACCCAGTACTTC
CDR3: CASIPQEGWTETQYF
D: NA
J: TRBJ2-5
V: TRBV7-9
size: many

DNA: TGTGCCAGCAGTTTTGGAGGGGCAGATACGCAGTATTTT
CDR3: CASSFGGADTQYF
D: NA
J: TRBJ2-3
V: TRBV12-3/TRBV12-4
size: many

DNA: TGCAGTGCTATCCCGACTAGCGGGCAAGAGACCCAGTACTTC
CDR3: CSAIPTSGQETQYF
D: TRBD2
J: TRBJ2-5
V: TRBV20-1
size: many

DNA: TGTGCCAGCAGTTACTCCCAACAAGAGACCCAGTACTTC
CDR3: CASSYSQQETQYF
D: NA
J: TRBJ2-5
V: TRBV6-5
size: few

DNA: TGTGCCAGCAGTTTACGCGGGGGACCCTCCTACGAGCAGTACTTC
CDR3: CASSLRGGPSYEQYF
D: TRBD2
J: TRBJ2-7
V: TRBV12-3/TRBV12-4
size: few

DNA: TGCAGCGTTGAAGAGAGTGTAGGTGGCTACACCTTC
CDR3: CSVEESVGGYTF
D: NA
J: TRBJ1-2
V: TRBV29-1
size: NA

DNA: TGTGCCAGCACCCCTAAGGAGAGGGCCGCTGAAGCTTTCTTT
CDR3: CASTPKERAAEAFF
D: NA
J: TRBJ1-1
V: TRBV12-3/TRBV12-4
size: NA

DNA: TGCAGCGTTGGGGCACCCGCCGGGGAGCTGTTTTTT
CDR3: CSVGAPAGELFF
D: NA
J: TRBJ2-2
V: TRBV29-1
size: NA

DNA: TGTGCCAGCAGTTACTCATACAGGGGACCCTCCTACGAGCAGTACTTC
CDR3: CASSYSYRGPSYEQYF
D: TRBD1
J: TRBJ2-7
V: TRBV6-5
size: NA

DNA: TGTGCCAGCAGCTTCGGATGGTCGAAGCTACAGGGGAAGGGCTCCTACGAGCAGTACTTC
CDR3: CASSFGWSKLQGKGSYEQYF
D: TRBD1
J: TRBJ2-7
V: TRBV11-1
size: NA

DNA: TGTGCCAGCAGTCTCAAGCCTCGACTAGCGGGGAAGACCTACGAGCAGTACTTC
CDR3: CASSLKPRLAGKTYEQYF
D: TRBD2
J: TRBJ2-7
V: TRBV28
size: NA

DNA: TGTGCCAGCAGGGAACTAGGGGCCCGCGACGAGCAGTACTTC
CDR3: CASRELGARDEQYF
D: NA
J: TRBJ2-7
V: TRBV12-3/TRBV12-4
size: NA

DNA: TGCGCCAGCAGCCGGGACACCCTTTGGTCCTATGGCTACACCTTC
CDR3: CASSRDTLWSYGYTF
D: NA
J: TRBJ1-2
V: TRBV5-1
size: few

DNA: TGTGCCAGCAGCGCCACAGATACGCAGTATTTT
CDR3: CASSATDTQYF
D: NA
J: TRBJ2-3
V: TRBV5-6
size: many

DNA: TGTGCCAGCGGACTCTATGAGCAGTTCTTC
CDR3: CASGLYEQFF
D: NA
J: TRBJ2-1
V: TRBV12-3/TRBV12-4
size: NA

DNA: TGCGCCAGCAGTTACGAGGGGCGGACAGATACGCAGTATTTT
CDR3: CASSYEGRTDTQYF
D: NA
J: TRBJ2-3
V: TRBV5-1
size: NA